The rows below give T cell receptor beta chains drawn from one sample of a study of blood T cell repertoires in COVID-19. Repertoires were generated with immunoSEQ multiplex PCR, while TCRdb's copy carries only in-frame clones and drops some. The sample yields under 250,000 clones, around 90% seen once. What was sequenced was peripheral blood. Receptors originate from a man aged 55 to 69 who had recovered from COVID-19. Each CDR3 is given with its conserved first and last residue. A D gene is named only where the DNA matches it firmly. Expanded clones get a size class; other rows say once, few or many, or leave the size out.

CDR3nt: TGTGCCAGTAGAAACCGGGACAGGGTCACTGAAGCTTTCTTT
CDR3aa: CASRNRDRVTEAFF
abundance: -
j_gene: TRBJ1-1
v_gene: TRBV27
d_gene: TRBD1

CDR3nt: TGTGCCAGCTCACCAAGTTGGGTTAAAGGGGTCAATGAGCAGTTCTTC
CDR3aa: CASSPSWVKGVNEQFF
abundance: -
j_gene: TRBJ2-1
v_gene: TRBV18
d_gene: -

CDR3nt: TGTGCCACCAGTGATAGCGGCAGCTGGAGCACCGGGGAGCTGTTTTTT
CDR3aa: CATSDSGSWSTGELFF
abundance: -
j_gene: TRBJ2-2
v_gene: TRBV24-1
d_gene: -

CDR3nt: TGTGCCAGTAGTATGAGTCCGATTGAGCAGTTCTTC
CDR3aa: CASSMSPIEQFF
abundance: few
j_gene: TRBJ2-1
v_gene: TRBV19
d_gene: -

CDR3nt: TGTGCCAGCAGCCCACAGGGTATCGGGCAGTTCTTC
CDR3aa: CASSPQGIGQFF
abundance: -
j_gene: TRBJ2-1
v_gene: TRBV14
d_gene: -

CDR3nt: TGTGCCTGGAGTGCAGGGTACAGCTATGGCTACACCTTC
CDR3aa: CAWSAGYSYGYTF
abundance: -
j_gene: TRBJ1-2
v_gene: TRBV30
d_gene: -

CDR3nt: TGTGCCTGGACGAATGAGACAGGGGAAGAGACCCAGTACTTC
CDR3aa: CAWTNETGEETQYF
abundance: -
j_gene: TRBJ2-5
v_gene: TRBV30
d_gene: TRBD1

CDR3nt: TGTGCCAGCAGACCTGGCGGGACCCCCCGTGAAGCTTTCTTT
CDR3aa: CASRPGGTPREAFF
abundance: -
j_gene: TRBJ1-1
v_gene: TRBV27
d_gene: -

CDR3nt: TGTGCCAGCAGCTATTCAGACGGAGGCTATGGCTACACCTTC
CDR3aa: CASSYSDGGYGYTF
abundance: -
j_gene: TRBJ1-2
v_gene: TRBV7-8
d_gene: -

CDR3nt: TGTGCCACCAGTGAGAGCGGGGGGCTCACAGATACGCAGTATTTT
CDR3aa: CATSESGGLTDTQYF
abundance: -
j_gene: TRBJ2-3
v_gene: TRBV24-1
d_gene: TRBD2

CDR3nt: TGTGCCAGCAGCTTAACCCTTCAGAAAGAGCAGTACTTC
CDR3aa: CASSLTLQKEQYF
abundance: -
j_gene: TRBJ2-7
v_gene: TRBV7-3
d_gene: -

CDR3nt: TGTGCCAGCAGTTTAGGCCCCGAGGCAGACTACGAGCAGTACTTC
CDR3aa: CASSLGPEADYEQYF
abundance: once
j_gene: TRBJ2-7
v_gene: TRBV27
d_gene: -

CDR3nt: TGTGCCAGCAGTGGGGTGGCGACAGGGATTTACAATGAGCAGTTCTTC
CDR3aa: CASSGVATGIYNEQFF
abundance: -
j_gene: TRBJ2-1
v_gene: TRBV6-1
d_gene: TRBD1

CDR3nt: TGTGCCACCTTCCTGGACAGGGGGGCCACTGAAGCTTTCTTT
CDR3aa: CATFLDRGATEAFF
abundance: -
j_gene: TRBJ1-1
v_gene: TRBV15
d_gene: TRBD1

CDR3nt: TGCAGTGCTAGTGTCCAGGGGGCTTATGGCTACACCTTC
CDR3aa: CSASVQGAYGYTF
abundance: -
j_gene: TRBJ1-2
v_gene: TRBV20-1
d_gene: TRBD1

CDR3nt: TGCGCCAGCAGCCCCCGGGCGAGGGCTCAGGATCAGCCCCAGCATTTT
CDR3aa: CASSPRARAQDQPQHF
abundance: few
j_gene: TRBJ1-5
v_gene: TRBV4-1
d_gene: -

CDR3nt: TGTGCCAGCAGTTTAAGGGGGAAGACCCAGTACTTC
CDR3aa: CASSLRGKTQYF
abundance: -
j_gene: TRBJ2-5
v_gene: TRBV12-3/TRBV12-4
d_gene: -